Listed below are T cell receptor beta chains from one sample, sequenced in a study of blood T cell repertoires in COVID-19. The assay was immunoSEQ multiplex PCR, and TCRdb's table has in-frame clones only and misses some. The profile covers roughly 27,000 clones, with more than 80% appearing a single time and around 10% taken by the ten largest. Sequenced material: peripheral blood. The source of these receptors is a man in his sixties with acute or convalescent COVID-19. Each CDR3 is given with its conserved first and last residue. Fields, in order: D gene, V gene, clone size, J gene, CDR3 protein, CDR3 DNA. The D gene is left open where the match is weak. Clone sizes are given selectively: once, few, many, or a class where the clone is expanded.

.	TRBV6-4	.	TRBJ1-6	CASSDYSKNSPLHF	TGTGCCAGCAGTGATTACAGCAAAAATTCACCCCTCCACTTT
.	TRBV5-1	.	TRBJ2-1	CASSGDGSSYNEQFF	TGCGCCAGCTCGGGGGATGGGTCCTCCTACAATGAGCAGTTCTTC
TRBD2	TRBV5-4	once	TRBJ2-7	CASSWGLAGNEQYF	TGTGCCAGCAGCTGGGGACTAGCGGGGAACGAGCAGTACTTC
TRBD2	TRBV2	.	TRBJ2-3	CASKRTSGRLQRDTQYF	TGTGCCAGCAAGCGCACTAGCGGGAGGCTACAGCGGGATACGCAGTATTTT
.	TRBV3-1/TRBV3-2	.	TRBJ2-7	CASSPEVGARYEQYF	TGTGCCAGCAGCCCCGAGGTGGGGGCAAGATACGAGCAGTACTTC
.	TRBV5-1	.	TRBJ2-5	CASSSPRGYLQETQYF	TGCGCCAGCAGCTCCCCTAGGGGCTATCTCCAAGAGACCCAGTACTTC
.	TRBV19	.	TRBJ1-6	CASSIGGTNNSPLHF	TGTGCCAGTAGTATAGGCGGAACCAATAATTCACCCCTCCACTTT
.	TRBV12-3/TRBV12-4	.	TRBJ1-2	CASSFRRGDGYTF	TGTGCCAGCAGTTTCCGGCGCGGGGATGGCTACACCTTC
TRBD1	TRBV6-6	.	TRBJ2-5	CASSPGTGGASVPVETQYF	TGTGCCAGCAGTCCCGGGACAGGGGGTGCTAGCGTACCCGTGGAGACCCAGTACTTC
TRBD2	TRBV5-4	.	TRBJ2-5	CASSVAPGTSGQETQYF	TGTGCCAGCAGCGTCGCCCCCGGGACTAGCGGCCAAGAGACCCAGTACTTC
TRBD1	TRBV7-9	once	TRBJ2-7	CASSPRTGGYEQYF	TGTGCCAGCAGCCCCCGGACAGGGGGCTACGAGCAGTACTTC
.	TRBV2	.	TRBJ1-5	CASSELISNQPQHF	TGTGCCAGCAGTGAATTAATCTCGAATCAGCCCCAGCATTTT
.	TRBV11-2	.	TRBJ1-2	CASSLGDRFGYTF	TGTGCCAGCAGCTTAGGAGACAGGTTTGGCTACACCTTC
.	TRBV6-5	.	TRBJ2-5	CASSPRGKEGTQYF	TGTGCCAGCAGTCCCCGGGGGAAGGAGGGGACCCAGTACTTC
.	TRBV19	few	TRBJ2-1	CASRPDSSSYNEQFF	TGTGCCAGTAGACCTGACAGTAGCTCCTACAATGAGCAGTTCTTC
TRBD2	TRBV28	.	TRBJ2-1	CASSLSGREQFF	TGTGCCAGCAGTTTGAGCGGGAGGGAGCAGTTCTTC
.	TRBV5-1	.	TRBJ1-1	CASSLERMGGTEAFF	TGCGCCAGCAGCTTAGAGAGGATGGGTGGCACTGAAGCTTTCTTT
TRBD2	TRBV7-2	once	TRBJ2-1	CASSLDGTSGRNEQFF	TGTGCCAGCAGCTTAGACGGGACTAGCGGGAGGAATGAGCAGTTCTTC
.	TRBV9	.	TRBJ1-4	CASSVGSNSNEKLFF	TGTGCCAGCAGCGTAGGGTCCAACAGTAATGAAAAACTGTTTTTT
TRBD1	TRBV4-2	.	TRBJ1-1	CASSRGGTGGAGTEAFF	TGTGCCAGCAGCCGCGGTGGGACAGGGGGCGCCGGCACTGAAGCTTTCTTT
.	TRBV19	.	TRBJ1-2	CASSSSWRGVDYGYTF	TGTGCCAGTAGTTCCTCCTGGAGGGGCGTGGACTATGGCTACACCTTC
TRBD1	TRBV5-6	.	TRBJ1-1	CASSLRGHNTEAFF	TGTGCCAGCAGCCTCAGGGGGCATAACACTGAAGCTTTCTTT
.	TRBV4-1	few	TRBJ1-4	CASSQDRPQGLFF	TGCGCCAGCAGCCAAGATAGGCCCCAGGGACTGTTTTTT
.	TRBV28	.	TRBJ1-2	CASSFNGQGQSGYTF	TGTGCCAGCAGTTTCAATGGTCAGGGGCAGAGCGGCTACACCTTC
.	TRBV10-1	.	TRBJ2-5	CASSESVVVRGKETQYF	TGCGCCAGCAGTGAGTCCGTAGTAGTAAGGGGGAAAGAGACCCAGTACTTC
TRBD2	TRBV11-2	.	TRBJ2-5	CASSGRLARWETQYF	TGTGCCAGCAGCGGTCGACTAGCAAGGTGGGAGACCCAGTACTTC
TRBD1	TRBV6-1	once	TRBJ1-3	CASSEAGTGGAGNTIYF	TGTGCCAGCAGTGAGGCCGGGACAGGGGGCGCAGGAAACACCATATATTTT
TRBD1	TRBV6-5	few	TRBJ1-4	CASGDRGSNEKLFF	TGTGCCAGCGGCGACAGGGGTTCCAATGAAAAACTGTTTTTT
TRBD1	TRBV6-1	.	TRBJ2-7	CASSEDRVTYEQYF	TGTGCCAGCAGTGAGGACAGGGTCACCTACGAGCAGTACTTC
.	TRBV18	.	TRBJ1-6	CASSLSSYNSPLHF	TGTGCCAGCTCACTCAGCTCCTATAATTCACCCCTCCACTTT
.	TRBV7-9	.	TRBJ1-2	CASAGFLYGYTF	TGTGCCAGCGCGGGATTCCTCTATGGCTACACCTTC
.	TRBV24-1	.	TRBJ1-2	CATSDRTDYGYTF	TGTGCCACCAGTGACCGGACAGACTATGGCTACACCTTC
TRBD1	TRBV2	.	TRBJ1-1	CASTNGQGKTEAFF	TGTGCCAGCACTAACGGACAGGGAAAAACTGAAGCTTTCTTT
TRBD1	TRBV15	.	TRBJ1-1	CATSGRGQGIRLDTEAFF	TGTGCCACCAGCGGACGCGGACAGGGGATTAGATTGGACACTGAAGCTTTCTTT
TRBD1	TRBV6-5	.	TRBJ2-1	CASSYPPGGPYNEQFF	TGTGCCAGCAGTTACCCCCCAGGGGGCCCATACAATGAGCAGTTCTTC
.	TRBV7-9	.	TRBJ2-1	CASSLGGGYNEQFF	TGTGCCAGCAGCTTAGGGGGCGGCTACAATGAGCAGTTCTTC
.	TRBV2	.	TRBJ2-6	CAWGDPASGANVLTF	TGTGCCTGGGGGGACCCCGCGTCTGGGGCCAACGTCCTGACTTTC
.	TRBV5-1	.	TRBJ2-3	CASSSSPYGTDTQYF	TGCGCCAGCAGCTCCAGTCCGTACGGCACAGATACGCAGTATTTT
TRBD2	TRBV7-8	.	TRBJ2-7	CASSLGLAGLYEQYF	TGTGCCAGCAGCCTGGGACTAGCGGGACTCTACGAGCAGTACTTC
TRBD2	TRBV7-3	.	TRBJ2-7	CASSPRGGNEQYF	TGTGCCAGCAGCCCCCGCGGGGGTAACGAGCAGTACTTC
.	TRBV5-1	.	TRBJ1-1	CASSTQRGTEAFF	TGCGCCAGCAGCACGCAACGGGGGACTGAAGCTTTCTTT
.	TRBV5-8	.	TRBJ2-1	CASSFAGLFSYNEQFF	TGTGCCAGCAGCTTCGCGGGCCTATTCTCCTACAATGAGCAGTTCTTC
.	TRBV5-1	.	TRBJ1-4	CASSSGPNEKLFF	TGCGCCAGCAGTTCCGGTCCTAATGAAAAACTGTTTTTT
.	TRBV7-2	.	TRBJ2-7	CASTTGGEQYF	TGTGCCAGCACCACGGGTGGCGAGCAGTACTTC
TRBD2	TRBV5-5	few	TRBJ2-5	CASSSPGGLETQYF	TGTGCCAGCAGTTCCCCGGGGGGGCTTGAGACCCAGTACTTC
TRBD1	TRBV6-5	.	TRBJ1-6	CASSGTGPVAPLHF	TGTGCCAGCAGCGGGACAGGGCCCGTAGCACCCCTCCACTTT
.	TRBV19	.	TRBJ1-1	CASSINRDTEAFF	TGTGCCAGTAGTATCAACAGGGACACTGAAGCTTTCTTT
.	TRBV5-1	.	TRBJ2-5	CASSLGLGSNQETQYF	TGCGCCAGCAGCTTGGGCTTAGGGAGTAACCAAGAGACCCAGTACTTC
TRBD1	TRBV7-9	.	TRBJ1-1	CASSLTQGASEAFF	TGTGCCAGCAGCTTAACACAGGGGGCTTCTGAAGCTTTCTTT
.	TRBV5-1	.	TRBJ2-3	CASKPGHGTDTQYF	TGCGCCAGTAAACCGGGACACGGCACAGATACGCAGTATTTT
TRBD1	TRBV7-9	.	TRBJ2-7	CASSPTRQGPYEQYF	TGTGCCAGCAGCCCCACCCGACAGGGCCCCTACGAGCAGTACTTC